Detailed here is one TCR beta chain. CDR1 is SGHAT, CDR2 FQNNGV, per germline. This CDR3 has 12 residues. V was clipped by 5 bases and J by 1 base, with 6 bases between them. The repertoire was sequenced with immunoSEQ multiplex PCR; TCRdb's copy has only in-frame clones and lacks some. The table has 70,000 to 90,000 clones, approximately 95% seen once. This sample was taken from a study of T cell changes during pregnancy in multiple sclerosis. The clonotype was recovered from a female donor with multiple sclerosis, enrolled in a pregnancy study. J is TRBJ2-7 and V is TRBV11-2; D unclear. The sequenced sample was peripheral blood, obtained in the first trimester of pregnancy. The CDR3 nucleotides read TGTGCCAGCAGCCCCCCGTCCTACGAGCAGTACTTC. It translates to CASSPPSYEQYF.